The clone carrying this T cell receptor beta chain was counted a few times. The data derive from a study of blood T cells in healthy people across ages. Combining a sample-barcoded 5' primer with a J-beta primer mix, a second PCR ran for 7 to 11 cycles. The template-switch adaptor, which had 12 random nucleotides, put a tag on each cDNA molecule. From the 5' RACE reads, TCRdb called clonotypes with MiXCR, one entry per CDR3 protein. The sample holds about 1.5 million distinct CDR3 sequences; under 55% are singletons and the top ten take about 4%. The germline V gene encodes CDR1 SQVTM and CDR2 ANQGSEA. This CDR3 is 14 amino acids long. V was cut by 4 bases and J by 6 bases, with 17 bases left in between.

The sequence was collected from a woman aged 18-29 years in good health. V gene TRBV29-1 combines with J gene TRBJ2-3; D not certain. The sequenced sample consisted of blood. The CDR3 reads CSVVASRIRDTQYF. Written as DNA, the CDR3 is TGCAGCGTTGTGGCAAGTCGTATCCGGGATACGCAGTATTTT.